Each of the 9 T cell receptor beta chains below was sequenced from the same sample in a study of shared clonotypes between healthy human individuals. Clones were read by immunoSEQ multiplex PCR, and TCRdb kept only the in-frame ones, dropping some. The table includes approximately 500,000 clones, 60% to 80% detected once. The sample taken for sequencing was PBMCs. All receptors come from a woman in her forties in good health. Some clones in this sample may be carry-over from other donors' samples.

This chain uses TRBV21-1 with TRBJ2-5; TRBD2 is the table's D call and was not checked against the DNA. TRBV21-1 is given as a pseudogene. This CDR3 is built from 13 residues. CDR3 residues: CASSILAEETQYF. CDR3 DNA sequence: TGTGCCAGCAGCATACTAGCGGAAGAGACCCAGTACTTC.

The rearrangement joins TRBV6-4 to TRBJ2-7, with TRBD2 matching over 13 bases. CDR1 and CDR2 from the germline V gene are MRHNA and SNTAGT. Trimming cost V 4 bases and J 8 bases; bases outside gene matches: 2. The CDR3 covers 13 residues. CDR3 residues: CASSAGLAGKQYF. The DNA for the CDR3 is TGTGCCAGCAGTGCGGGACTAGCGGGAAAGCAGTACTTC.

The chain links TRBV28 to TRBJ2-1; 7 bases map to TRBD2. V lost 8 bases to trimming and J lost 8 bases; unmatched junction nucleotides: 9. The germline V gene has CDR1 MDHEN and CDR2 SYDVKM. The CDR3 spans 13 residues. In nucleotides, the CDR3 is TGTGCCAGCCAAATAACTAGCGCCCATGAGCAGTTCTTC. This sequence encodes CASQITSAHEQFF.

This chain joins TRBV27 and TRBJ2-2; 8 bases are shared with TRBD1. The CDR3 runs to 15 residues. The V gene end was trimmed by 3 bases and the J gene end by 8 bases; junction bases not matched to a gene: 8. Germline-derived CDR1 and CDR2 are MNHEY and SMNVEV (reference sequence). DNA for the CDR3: TGTGCCAGCAGTTTTGGGCTTGACAGGGGAGGGGAGCTGTTTTTT. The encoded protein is CASSFGLDRGGELFF.

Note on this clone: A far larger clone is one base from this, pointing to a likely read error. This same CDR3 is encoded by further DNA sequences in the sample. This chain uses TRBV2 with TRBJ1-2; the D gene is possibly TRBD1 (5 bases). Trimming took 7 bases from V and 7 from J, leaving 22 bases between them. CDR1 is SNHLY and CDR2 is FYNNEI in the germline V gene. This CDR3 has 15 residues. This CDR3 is CASTPGQGSLGGYTF. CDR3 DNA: TGTGCCAGCACGCCAGGGCAGGGCTCCCTAGGTGGCTACACCTTC. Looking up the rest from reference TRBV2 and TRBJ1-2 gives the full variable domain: EPEVTQTPSHQVTQMGQEVILRCVPISNHLYFYWYRQILGQKVEFLVSFYNNEISEKSEIFDDQFSVERPDGSNFTLKIRSTKLEDSAMYFCASTPGQGSLGGYTFGSGTRLTVV.

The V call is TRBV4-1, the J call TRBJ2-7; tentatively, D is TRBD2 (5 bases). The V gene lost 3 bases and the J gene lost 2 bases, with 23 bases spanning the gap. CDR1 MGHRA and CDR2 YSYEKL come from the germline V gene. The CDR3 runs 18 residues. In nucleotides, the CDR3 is TGCGCCAGCAGCCAGGTGGTGGTCGGCGGACCGAGGGCCTACGAGCAGTACTTC. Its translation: CASSQVVVGGPRAYEQYF.

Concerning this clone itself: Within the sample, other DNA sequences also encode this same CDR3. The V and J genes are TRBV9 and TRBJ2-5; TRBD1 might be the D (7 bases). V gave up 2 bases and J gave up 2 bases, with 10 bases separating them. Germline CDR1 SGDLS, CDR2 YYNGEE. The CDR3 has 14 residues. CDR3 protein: CASSVAGQQETQYF. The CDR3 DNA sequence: TGTGCCAGCAGCGTTGCGGGACAGCAAGAGACCCAGTACTTC.

The CDR3 nucleotides are TGTGCCAGCAGTTGGACAGGGGCGAACTATGGCTACACCTTC. The encoded protein is CASSWTGANYGYTF. The chain recombines TRBV6-6 with TRBJ1-2; 9 bases map to TRBD1. The germline CDR1 and CDR2 sequences are MNHNY and SVGAGI (reference sequence). The trim removed 4 bases at V and 2 bases at J, leaving 2 bases unmatched. The CDR3 totals 14 residues.

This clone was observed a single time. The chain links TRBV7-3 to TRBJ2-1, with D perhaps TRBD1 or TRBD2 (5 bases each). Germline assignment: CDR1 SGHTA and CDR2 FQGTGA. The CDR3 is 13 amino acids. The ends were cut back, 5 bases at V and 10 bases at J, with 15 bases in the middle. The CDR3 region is CASSPGPQWEQFF. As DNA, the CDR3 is TGTGCCAGCAGCCCGGGACCCCAGTGGGAGCAGTTCTTC. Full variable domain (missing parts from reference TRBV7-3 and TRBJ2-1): GAGVSQTPSNKVTEKGKYVELRCDPISGHTALYWYRQSLGQGPEFLIYFQGTGAADDSGLPNDRFFAVRPEGSVSTLKIQRTERGDSAVYLCASSPGPQWEQFFGPGTRLTVL.